This T cell receptor (beta chain) was recorded in a study of identical twins. Every one of the donors was a healthy Caucasian. This clonotype has a handful of counts. The target antigen is unknown. Overall study results and limits: Instead of following the same donors, the conclusions were based on cross-sectional statistical analysis.

A single record per CDR3 protein comes from TCRdb applying MiXCR to the 5' RACE reads. The sample has 350,000 or so distinct CDR3 sequences, approximately 8.7% seen once. The V gene end was trimmed by 0 bases and the J gene end by 5 bases; junction bases not matched to a gene: 9. Germline CDR1 DFQATT, CDR2 SNEGSKA (reference sequence). The CDR3 consists of 15 residues. The sequence derives from a woman aged 45-60 years in good health. Sequencing used naive T cells sorted from blood. The gene calls are TRBV20-1 and TRBJ1-1, with 7 bases lining up with TRBD1. CDR3: CSARDRNRGWTEAFF. CDR3 sequence (DNA): TGCAGTGCTAGAGATCGGAACAGGGGTTGGACTGAAGCTTTCTTT.